The 24 T cell receptor beta chains presented below share a single source sample, sequenced in a study of response to subunit inactivated influenza vaccine. TCRdb redid the calling of the RT-PCR reads with MiXCR, one entry per CDR3 protein. The data hold a few hundred thousand distinct CDR3 sequences, with 10% to 11% observed a single time. The starting material was PBMCs from blood, obtained roughly 45 days after vaccination. Every receptor here comes from a man aged 50-60 years who received an inactivated influenza vaccine.

The rearrangement links TRBV7-9 to TRBJ1-1; 8 positions match TRBD1. There are 14 residues in the CDR3. V gave up 5 bases and J gave up 11 bases; unmatched junction bases: 13. Per the germline V gene, CDR1 is SEHNR and CDR2 is FQNEAQ (reference sequence). The CDR3 sequence is CASSLQVGQGHAFF. CDR3 nucleotide sequence: TGTGCCAGCAGCCTTCAAGTCGGACAGGGACATGCTTTCTTT. Full variable domain (missing parts from reference TRBV7-9 and TRBJ1-1): DTGVSQNPRHKITKRGQNVTFRCDPISEHNRLYWYRQTLGQGPEFLTYFQNEAQLEKSRLLSDRFSAERPKGSFSTLEIQRTEQGDSAMYLCASSLQVGQGHAFFGQGTRLTVV.

The rearrangement links TRBV9 to TRBJ2-2; D remains ambiguous. Looked up from germline, CDR1 is SGDLS and CDR2 is YYNGEE. The CDR3 consists of 12 residues. V gave up 4 bases and J gave up 7 bases, with 8 bases separating them. CDR3 in DNA: TGTGCCAGCAGCCCCGTCCGCGGGGAGCTGTTTTTT. Its protein product is CASSPVRGELFF.

The chain has TRBV4-2 and TRBJ2-1, with 7 bases lining up with TRBD2. CDR3 size: 16 residues. Germline lookup yields CDR1 LGHNA and CDR2 YNFKEQ. Unmatched junction bases numbered 13, after V lost 1 base and J lost 10 bases. CDR3 protein: CASSQGRDYRLEEQFF. DNA for the CDR3: TGTGCCAGCAGCCAAGGCCGGGACTACCGACTGGAGGAGCAGTTCTTC.

This clonotype has a handful of counts. J is TRBJ2-1 and V is TRBV20-1; TRBD2 matches at 10 bases. The CDR3 contains 16 residues. Unmatched junction bases numbered 10, after V lost 3 bases and J lost 5 bases. Germline V gene sequence: CDR1 DFQATT, CDR2 SNEGSKA (reference sequence). CDR3 DNA: TGCAGTGCTAGGGGTATTGAGCGGGGGGGACACAATGAGCAGTTCTTC. Its translation is CSARGIERGGHNEQFF.

This clonotype was recorded many times. The V and J genes are TRBV10-3 and TRBJ2-3; no reliable D call. Germline loops: CDR1 ENHRY, CDR2 SYGVKD. This CDR3 is 13 amino acids long. V lost 6 bases and J lost 3, with 10 bases in between. CDR3 nucleotide sequence: TGTGCCATCAGCTCGCCTAGGACAGATACGCAGTATTTT. This encodes CAISSPRTDTQYF.

The chain uses TRBV20-1 and TRBJ2-2; D possibly corresponds to TRBD1 (6 bases). Germline lookup yields CDR1 DFQATT and CDR2 SNEGSKA (reference sequence). The CDR3 has 14 amino acids. V lost 3 bases and J 1 base, leaving 9 bases between the germline ends. The CDR3 bases are TGCAGTGCTAGTCCCAGGGGGAACACCGGGGAGCTGTTTTTT. It translates to CSASPRGNTGELFF.

The rearrangement uses TRBV16 and TRBJ1-5; tentative D call: TRBD1 (5 bases). Trimming pared 3 bases from V and 5 bases from J, leaving 14 bases between. Germline CDR1 reads KGHSY; CDR2 reads FQNENV. CDR3 length: 15 residues. CDR3 sequence reads: CASSHRDSAYQPQHF. The CDR3 bases are TGTGCCAGCAGCCACCGAGACAGCGCCTATCAGCCCCAGCATTTT.

The V gene is TRBV6-5, the J gene TRBJ2-1; unclear D gene. Germline V gene data show CDR1 as MNHEY and CDR2 as SVGAGI. Trimming removed 0 bases at V and 0 bases at J, with 6 bases between. The CDR3 loop spans 15 amino acids. Here the CDR3 reads CASSYSASSYNEQFF. The CDR3 DNA reads TGTGCCAGCAGTTACTCGGCGAGCTCCTACAATGAGCAGTTCTTC.

This clonotype was found a few times. The J gene is TRBJ2-5, the V gene TRBV5-6, with TRBD1 as a possible D gene (5 bases). This CDR3 spans 15 amino acids. Germline V gene lookup returns CDR1 SGHDT and CDR2 YYEEEE. Trimming took off 3 bases at V and 4 bases at J, with 16 bases between the two ends. The CDR3 coding sequence is TGTGCCAGCAGCTACCCCACAGGTGGATCAGAGACCCAGTACTTC. Amino acid sequence: CASSYPTGGSETQYF.

This rearrangement joins TRBV6-5 to TRBJ1-1; D remains ambiguous. The ends were cut back, 1 base at V and 4 bases at J, with 7 bases in the middle. The CDR3 has 13 amino acids. CDR1 MNHEY and CDR2 SVGAGI come from the germline V gene. This CDR3 is CASSYFGGTEAFF. The CDR3 DNA follows: TGTGCCAGCAGTTACTTCGGCGGCACTGAAGCTTTCTTT.

This clonotype was observed a few times. V usage is TRBV4-2 and J usage is TRBJ2-3, with TRBD2 identical over 13 bases. Losses at the gene ends were 2 bases for V and 2 bases for J; bases not matched to a gene: 4. Germline V gives CDR1 LGHNA, CDR2 YNFKEQ. The CDR3 loop spans 17 amino acids. In DNA form, the CDR3 reads TGTGCCAGCAGCCAATACGGACTAGCGGGAGTCACAGATACGCAGTATTTT. As protein: CASSQYGLAGVTDTQYF.

This clonotype came up a few times. DNA for the CDR3: TGTGCCAGCAGCTTAGGGGTAGCGGGGTACATTGGGGAGACCCAGTACTTC. Residues: CASSLGVAGYIGETQYF. This sequence joins TRBV7-2 and TRBJ2-5, with TRBD2 matching 8 bases. Losses at the gene ends were 1 base for V and 5 bases for J; bases not matched to a gene: 12. Looked up from germline, CDR1 is SGHTA and CDR2 is FQGNSA. CDR3 length equals 17 residues.

This chain connects TRBV7-2 to TRBJ1-6; 11 bases are a match to TRBD1. V was pared by 0 bases and J by 5 bases, with 0 bases of the junction left unmatched. The CDR3 extends over 16 amino acids. Germline V gene lookup returns CDR1 SGHTA and CDR2 FQGNSA. CDR3 coding DNA: TGTGCCAGCAGCTTAGCGGGACAGGGGGATAATTCACCCCTCCACTTT. Protein product: CASSLAGQGDNSPLHF.

This chain uses TRBV10-3 with TRBJ2-5; D is possibly TRBD1 (6 bases). The V end was cut by 3 bases, the J end by 5 bases, with 16 bases between. The CDR3 extends over 15 amino acids. Per the germline V gene, CDR1 is ENHRY and CDR2 is SYGVKD. DNA of the CDR3: TGTGCCATCAGTGAACAGGGTTCAGGTGGTGAGACCCAGTACTTC. This sequence encodes CAISEQGSGGETQYF.

This chain joins TRBV6-2 or TRBV6-3 and TRBJ2-7, with 13 bases aligning to TRBD2. J lost 2 bases, V lost 2 bases, and 6 bases had no gene match. The CDR3 extends over 17 amino acids. The germline gives CDR1 MNHEY, CDR2 SVGEGT. CDR3 protein: CASSYPTGLAGAYEQYF. CDR3 nucleotide sequence: TGTGCCAGCAGTTACCCGACCGGACTAGCGGGAGCCTACGAGCAGTACTTC.

This clonotype was observed many times. V usage is TRBV24-1 and J usage is TRBJ2-1; D might be TRBD1 (6 bases). With 4 bases removed from V and 0 bases from J, the gap between germline ends came to 12 bases. This CDR3 has 16 residues. Per the germline V gene, CDR1 is KGHDR and CDR2 is SFDVKD. In nucleotides, the CDR3 is TGTGCCACCAGTGACCAGAGGACAGCCTCCTACAATGAGCAGTTCTTC. Translated, it gives CATSDQRTASYNEQFF.

This clonotype was seen a handful of times. CDR3 amino acids: CSASGGQGEVEQYF. The CDR3 DNA reads as TGCAGTGCTAGCGGGGGGCAGGGGGAGGTCGAGCAGTACTTC. This chain links TRBV20-1 with TRBJ2-7; either TRBD1 or TRBD2 may fit D (7 bases each). The CDR3 loop spans 14 amino acids. V dropped 3 bases and J dropped 6 bases, with 18 bases sitting between them. Germline lookup yields CDR1 DFQATT and CDR2 SNEGSKA (reference sequence).

This chain connects TRBV12-3 or TRBV12-4 to TRBJ2-3, with unresolved D. The CDR3 length is 16 residues. V lost 4 bases to trimming and J lost 4 bases, with 18 bases between them. CDR3 sequence (DNA): TGTGCCAGCAGTTACAACCGTGACCCAGTCCCAGATACGCAGTATTTT. It specifies CASSYNRDPVPDTQYF.

Ten or more counts support this clonotype. The rearrangement joins TRBV7-9 to TRBJ1-6; 9 nucleotides agree with TRBD1. V shed 4 bases and J 6 bases; nucleotides not matched to a gene: 4. In germline, CDR1 is SEHNR, CDR2 FQNEAQ (reference sequence). The CDR3 has 15 amino acids. The CDR3 nucleotides are TGTGCCAGCAGCTCAGTACAGGGGGCTAATTCACCCCTCCACTTT. Residues: CASSSVQGANSPLHF.

The V gene is TRBV7-6, the J gene TRBJ2-7; no firm D call. CDR3 length equals 15 residues. Trimming removed 1 base at V and 3 bases at J, with 13 bases between. Germline V gene sequence: CDR1 SGHVS, CDR2 FNYEAQ. The CDR3 spells CASSLGALSGYEQYF. In DNA, the CDR3 is TGTGCCAGCAGCTTAGGGGCCCTCTCGGGCTACGAGCAGTACTTC.

The chain recombines TRBV10-3 with TRBJ1-2; D remains ambiguous. V gave up 3 bases and J gave up 0 bases, with 2 bases separating them. The CDR3 runs to 12 residues. Germline V gene sequence: CDR1 ENHRY, CDR2 SYGVKD. In DNA, the CDR3 is TGTGCCATCAGTGACACTAACTATGGCTACACCTTC. It is translated as CAISDTNYGYTF.

This clonotype was observed at least ten times. The rearrangement links TRBV14 to TRBJ1-2; D is unresolved. The V and J ends lost 4 bases and 7 bases respectively, with 13 bases between them. CDR3 length: 13 residues. Germline CDR1 is SGHDN and CDR2 is FVKESK. CDR3 DNA: TGTGCCAGCAGCCGGATGGAATTGCGTGGCTACACCTTC. The encoded protein is CASSRMELRGYTF. The full variable domain, rest sourced from reference TRBV14 and TRBJ1-2, is EAGVTQFPSHSVIEKGQTVTLRCDPISGHDNLYWYRRVMGKEIKFLLHFVKESKQDESGMPNNRFLAERTGGTYSTLKVQPAELEDSGVYFCASSRMELRGYTFGSGTRLTVV.

On this clonotype: A much larger clone lies one base from this, so it may be a read error. The rearrangement uses TRBV29-1 and TRBJ2-7; D may be TRBD1 or TRBD2 (5 bases each). The CDR3 has 15 residues. With 6 bases removed from V and 2 bases from J, the gap between germline ends came to 20 bases. The V gene's germline CDR1 is SQVTM and CDR2 ANQGSEA. CDR3 amino acids: CSVGPTGAGPYEQYF. The DNA of the CDR3 is TGCAGCGTGGGCCCTACCGGGGCAGGGCCCTACGAGCAGTACTTC.

The V and J genes are TRBV20-1 and TRBJ1-4; weak D call: TRBD1 (6 bases). Germline CDR1 is DFQATT and CDR2 is SNEGSKA (reference sequence). Trimming shortened V by 4 bases and J by 7 bases, and 16 bases separated the two germline ends. This CDR3 contains 14 residues. The CDR3 nucleotides are TGCAGTGCTAAGCTCAGGGGAGGGGGTGAAAAACTGTTTTTT. Amino acid sequence: CSAKLRGGGEKLFF.